A single sample is the source of the 18 T cell receptor beta chains below, sequenced in a study of metastatic and nonmetastatic thyroid tumors. All patients were treatment-naive before thyroid surgery. Using MiXCR, TCRdb reanalyzed the PCR reads. The profile shows roughly 15,000 clones, 27% of them singletons. What was sequenced was adjacent normal tissue. Every receptor here comes from a female donor with papillary thyroid cancer or a benign thyroid nodule (not recorded which). Some clones in this sample may be carry-over from other donors' samples.

The V call is TRBV6-4, the J call TRBJ2-2, with TRBD1 matching 7 bases. The V and J ends lost 4 bases and 3 bases, in that order; junction bases with no gene match: 2. The CDR3 extends over 14 amino acids. The germline gives CDR1 MRHNA, CDR2 SNTAGT. The CDR3 bases are TGTGCCAGCAGTGGGCAGGGGGACACCGGGGAGCTGTTTTTT. Its translation is CASSGQGDTGELFF.

This clone was seen at least ten times. Other DNA sequences from this sample encode an identical CDR3 as well. J is TRBJ2-2 and V is TRBV7-3, with D tentatively TRBD2 (6 bases). Germline-derived CDR1 and CDR2 are SGHTA and FQGTGA. The length of the CDR3 is 15 residues. V lost 4 bases and J 6 bases, leaving 15 bases between the germline ends. CDR3 residues: CASSSFAGRSGELFF. The CDR3 bases are TGTGCCAGCAGCTCCTTCGCAGGGAGGTCCGGGGAGCTGTTTTTT.

This clone was counted once. CDR3 nucleotides: TGCGCCAGCAGCTTGGCAGCTGGGAATAATGAAAAACTGTTTTTT. Its translation is CASSLAAGNNEKLFF. The chain carries TRBV5-1 and TRBJ1-4; D unclear. Germline V lookup: CDR1 SGHRS, CDR2 YFSETQ. The ends were cut back, 0 bases at V and 4 bases at J, with 10 bases in the middle. The CDR3 loop spans 15 amino acids.

The chain carries TRBV7-3 and TRBJ2-5, with 11 bases matching TRBD2. Germline V gene lookup returns CDR1 SGHTA and CDR2 FQGTGA. The CDR3 length is 18 residues. Trimming took 5 bases from V and 2 from J; bases not matched to a gene: 13. CDR3 loop: CASSPGVIAGGRQETQYF. The CDR3 coding sequence is TGTGCCAGCAGCCCTGGGGTTATAGCGGGAGGGCGGCAAGAGACCCAGTACTTC.

This clone was detected many times. The chain links TRBV19 to TRBJ1-6; no firm D call. With 3 bases removed from V and 7 bases from J, the gap between germline ends came to 10 bases. Looked up from germline, CDR1 is LNHDA and CDR2 is SQIVND (reference sequence). The CDR3 contains 14 residues. This CDR3 is CASSMSLNNSPLHF. CDR3 in DNA: TGTGCCAGTAGTATGAGCCTAAACAATTCACCCCTCCACTTT.

The V call is TRBV24-1, the J call TRBJ1-6; unclear D gene. Germline lookup yields CDR1 KGHDR and CDR2 SFDVKD. The V end lost 3 bases, the J end lost 7 bases, and 3 bases lay between the germline ends. The CDR3 contains 12 residues. CDR3 in amino acids: CATSDGNSPLHF. The CDR3 DNA sequence: TGTGCCACCAGTGATGGAAATTCACCCCTCCACTTT.

This rearrangement joins TRBV6-2 or TRBV6-3 to TRBJ2-1, with 12 bases matching TRBD2. V dropped 8 bases and J dropped 7; count of bases not matched to a gene: 0. This CDR3 has 12 amino acids. CDR1 is MNHEY, CDR2 SVGEGT, per germline. Here the CDR3 reads CASGLAGNEQFF. The CDR3 coding sequence is TGTGCCAGCGGACTAGCGGGAAATGAGCAGTTCTTC.

The chain recombines TRBV7-8 with TRBJ1-5; TRBD1 matches 8 bases. CDR1 SGHVS and CDR2 FQNEAQ come from the germline V gene. The V segment lost 5 bases and the J segment 2 bases; nucleotides outside the gene matches: 2. The CDR3 contains 14 residues. CDR3 in DNA: TGTGCCAGCAGCCTGGACAGGGGCAATCAGCCCCAGCATTTT. Amino acid sequence: CASSLDRGNQPQHF.

The table lists this clone with a few counts. The chain has TRBV28 and TRBJ2-1; TRBD2 matches 7 bases. The J segment lost 6 bases and the V segment lost 7 bases, leaving 12 bases of the junction unmatched. CDR1 and CDR2 from the germline V gene are MDHEN and SYDVKM. The CDR3 is 15 residues long. The CDR3 DNA follows: TGTGCCAGCACCCCAACTAGCGTAAGGGGCAATGAGCAGTTCTTC. Amino acids: CASTPTSVRGNEQFF.

This clone was detected only a few times. V is TRBV28 and J is TRBJ2-7, with D unclear. Per germline, CDR1 MDHEN and CDR2 SYDVKM. V was clipped by 6 bases and J by 3 bases, with 18 bases between them. The CDR3 covers 15 residues. The CDR3 sequence is CASSSYGVVGYEQYF. CDR3 coding DNA: TGTGCCAGCAGCTCCTATGGGGTGGTAGGCTACGAGCAGTACTTC.

Within the sample, this clone is medium-sized. V usage is TRBV4-2 and J usage is TRBJ2-2, with 7 bases identical to TRBD2. The CDR3 contains 14 residues. Germline V gives CDR1 LGHNA, CDR2 YNFKEQ. Germline trimming cut 3 bases from V and 4 bases from J; bases unmatched to any gene: 2. CDR3 sequence reads: CASSHREVTGELFF. The CDR3 nucleotides read TGTGCCAGCAGCCACCGGGAGGTCACCGGGGAGCTGTTTTTT.

In its sample, this clone ranks as large. This chain uses TRBV27 with TRBJ1-1; a weak D match, TRBD1 (6 bases). Germline CDR1 and CDR2: MNHEY and SMNVEV (reference sequence). This CDR3 has 16 amino acids. The V and J ends lost 8 bases and 1 base respectively, with 20 bases between them. CDR3 bases: TGTGCCAGCGCCCCTCCTAGGGGGACACCGAACACTGAAGCTTTCTTT. Amino acids: CASAPPRGTPNTEAFF.

This clone turned up a few times. The chain is built from TRBV4-3 and TRBJ1-1, with D uncertain. The CDR3 is 13 residues long. V shed 2 bases and J shed 5 bases, with 9 bases lying between them. Germline values: CDR1 LGHNA, CDR2 YSLEER. The CDR3 reads CASSQSPGTEAFF. The CDR3 DNA sequence: TGCGCCAGCAGCCAATCCCCGGGGACTGAAGCTTTCTTT.

The table lists this clone with a few counts. Other DNA variants within this sample encode the same CDR3. The rearrangement links TRBV12-3 or TRBV12-4 to TRBJ2-3, with 13 bases identical to TRBD2. Trimming removed 3 bases from V and 5 bases from J; junction bases left unmatched: 2. The CDR3 runs to 15 residues. CDR3 residues: CASSFRLAGGDTQYF. The CDR3 DNA reads TGTGCCAGCAGTTTTAGACTAGCGGGAGGAGATACGCAGTATTTT.

This clone was counted a few times. The chain joins TRBV6-1 to TRBJ2-1; TRBD2 matches 7 bases. Germline trimming cut 6 bases from V and 4 bases from J; bases unmatched to any gene: 0. The CDR3 extends over 12 amino acids. CDR1 and CDR2 from the germline V gene are MNHNS and SASEGT. This CDR3 is CASSGRYNEQFF. For the CDR3, the DNA is TGTGCCAGCAGCGGGAGGTACAATGAGCAGTTCTTC.

This clone has only a few counts. The chain is built from TRBV30 and TRBJ2-7; unclear D gene. There are 12 residues in the CDR3. Germline V gene lookup returns CDR1 GTSNPN and CDR2 SVGIG (reference sequence). V shed 2 bases and J shed 6 bases, with 11 bases lying between them. Here the CDR3 DNA reads TGTGCCTGGAGTTTAACGGGTGGCGAGCAGTACTTC. This codes for CAWSLTGGEQYF.

This clone was observed a few times. The CDR3 protein is CASSPHRTENNSPLHF. The CDR3, as DNA: TGCGCCAGCAGCCCCCATAGGACAGAAAATAATTCACCCCTCCACTTT. The chain uses TRBV4-3 and TRBJ1-6; TRBD1 is a possible D gene (6 bases). V was shortened by 4 bases and J by 5 bases, with 15 bases between the two germline ends. This CDR3 has 16 amino acids. Germline V gene sequence: CDR1 LGHNA, CDR2 YSLEER.

This clone is deemed medium-sized (0.01 to 0.1%). J is TRBJ2-1 and V is TRBV7-9; 9 nucleotides agree with TRBD2. Germline CDR1 reads SEHNR; CDR2 reads FQNEAQ (reference sequence). This CDR3 region has 16 residues. Losses at the gene ends were 5 bases for V and 4 bases for J; bases not matched to a gene: 9. CDR3 loop: CASSLSGSFTYNEQFF. CDR3 DNA: TGTGCCAGCAGCCTTAGCGGGAGCTTTACTTACAATGAGCAGTTCTTC.